Listed here are 23 T cell receptor beta chains from one sample, sequenced in a study of regulatory T cells in long-lasting Graves disease. Time point denoted: persistent/refractory GD, antithyroid drugs over 5 years with positive TRAb. Extracted RNA from PBMCs served as the source of the TCR library. Construction of TCR beta libraries relied on iRepertoire HTBI primers and on Arm-PCR targeting CDR3 regions. TCRdb analysed the multiplex PCR reads with MiXCR anew, one entry per CDR3 protein. The sample lists 600,000 to 850,000 distinct CDR3 sequences; approximately 29% were seen once. This sample comprised peripheral blood mononuclear cells (PBMCs), obtained when the disease was refractory, from a patient treated with antithyroid drugs. The receptors come from a female donor with Graves disease.

The chain recombines TRBV10-2 with TRBJ1-4; TRBD1 agrees at 7 bases. Trimming removed 6 bases from V and 3 bases from J; junction bases left unmatched: 4. CDR3 size: 14 residues. Germline CDR1 is WSHSY and CDR2 is SAAADI. In DNA, the CDR3 is TGCGCCAGCAGGACCGGGACAGCTAATGAAAAACTGTTTTTT. It yields the protein CASRTGTANEKLFF.

The rearrangement uses TRBV11-2 and TRBJ2-2, with 14 bases aligning to TRBD2. The CDR3 length is 18 residues. The V gene's germline CDR1 is SGHAT and CDR2 FQNNGV. The V and J ends lost 5 bases and 4 bases, in that order; junction bases with no gene match: 9. In DNA, the CDR3 is TGTGCCAGCAGCCAGGGACTAGCGGGAGCGGTCGGCACCGGGGAGCTGTTTTTT. Its protein is CASSQGLAGAVGTGELFF.

This clonotype was observed once. A much larger clone lies one base from this, so it may be a read error. The chain recombines TRBV2 with TRBJ1-5, with TRBD1 matching 10 bases. The length of the CDR3 is 17 residues. The V gene's germline CDR1 is SNHLY and CDR2 FYNNEI. V lost 5 bases and J lost 7; bases outside the gene matches: 14. The DNA of the CDR3 is TGTGCCAGCAGTCGACCGAGCCTTGGACAGGGGGGACAGCCCCAGCATTTT. Its protein product is CASSRPSLGQGGQPQHF.

This clonotype came up a few times. The chain combines TRBV29-1 with TRBJ2-7, with D unclear. CDR3 length: 13 amino acids. Germline lookup yields CDR1 SQVTM and CDR2 ANQGSEA. V was pared by 0 bases and J by 1 base, with 7 bases between. The CDR3, as DNA: TGCAGCGTTGAAGATCGTGAGTCCTACGAGCAGTACTTC. The encoded protein is CSVEDRESYEQYF.

The J gene is TRBJ2-5, the V gene TRBV12-3 or TRBV12-4, with 10 nucleotides matching TRBD1. This CDR3 region has 15 residues. V was clipped by 6 bases and J by 7 bases; unmatched bases: 11. This chain's CDR3 is CASSLRDRGLGTQYF. CDR3 coding DNA: TGTGCCAGCAGCCTGCGGGACAGGGGTCTCGGGACCCAGTACTTC.

This sequence joins TRBV7-2 and TRBJ2-1, with D perhaps TRBD2 (5 bases). Germline CDR1 SGHTA, CDR2 FQGNSA. V shed 4 bases and J shed 11 bases, with 21 bases lying between them. The CDR3 length is 15 residues. The CDR3, as DNA: TGTGCCAGCAGCTCAGCCGTCGTTCGGACTCCCCAGCAGTTCTTC. This codes for CASSSAVVRTPQQFF.

CDR3 residues: CSVGDSLTYEQYF. CDR3 nucleotide sequence: TGCAGCGTTGGCGACTCACTGACCTACGAGCAGTACTTC. The chain uses TRBV29-1 and TRBJ2-7; D is unresolved. Per germline, CDR1 SQVTM and CDR2 ANQGSEA. V gave up 4 bases and J gave up 2 bases, with 12 bases separating them. The CDR3 has 13 residues.

This clonotype occurred many times. The chain is built from TRBV27 and TRBJ2-7; 7 positions match TRBD1. Germline lookup yields CDR1 MNHEY and CDR2 SMNVEV (reference sequence). The length of the CDR3 is 13 residues. Unmatched junction bases numbered 8, after V lost 8 bases and J lost 4 bases. The DNA of the CDR3 is TGTGCCAGCGGTCACAGGGGTGGGTACGAGCAGTACTTC. The encoded protein is CASGHRGGYEQYF.

This chain joins TRBV10-3 and TRBJ1-1; TRBD1 matches 12 bases. The CDR3 sequence is 14 residues long. V shed 7 bases, J shed 5 bases, and the junction held 5 bases outside the gene matches. Germline lookup yields CDR1 ENHRY and CDR2 SYGVKD. CDR3 DNA: TGTGCCATCATGGGGACAGGGGGCTTTACTGAAGCTTTCTTT. It specifies CAIMGTGGFTEAFF.

This clonotype has a count of ten or more. V gene TRBV28 combines with J gene TRBJ2-2; the D gene is possibly TRBD2 (6 bases). V lost 6 bases, J lost 1 base, and 12 bases lay in between. The CDR3 loop spans 15 amino acids. Germline CDR1 and CDR2: MDHEN and SYDVKM. The CDR3 is CASRPGLLNTGELFF. DNA for the CDR3: TGTGCCAGCAGGCCGGGACTTTTGAACACCGGGGAGCTGTTTTTT. The complete variable domain, with remaining parts taken from reference TRBV28 and TRBJ2-2, reads DVKVTQSSRYLVKRTGEKVFLECVQDMDHENMFWYRQDPGLGLRLIYFSYDVKMKEKGDIPEGYSVSREKKERFSLILESASTNQTSMYLCASRPGLLNTGELFFGEGSRLTVL.

In this sample, this clonotype turned up a few times. J is TRBJ1-6 and V is TRBV30; 8 bases match TRBD1. The CDR3 contains 14 residues. J was trimmed by 9 bases and V by 2 bases; bases with no gene match: 6. The V gene's germline CDR1 is GTSNPN and CDR2 SVGIG (reference sequence). For the CDR3, the DNA is TGTGCCTGGAGTTCAGGACAGGGTTCTTCACCCCTCCACTTT. Its translation is CAWSSGQGSSPLHF. Full variable domain (rest looked up from reference TRBV30 and TRBJ1-6): SQTIHQWPATLVQPVGSPLSLECTVEGTSNPNLYWYRQAAGRGLQLLFYSVGIGQISSEVPQNLSASRPQDRQFILSSKKLLLSDSGFYLCAWSSGQGSSPLHFGNGTRLTVT.

CDR3 amino acids: CASRGTGGLEQPQHF. For the CDR3, the DNA is TGTGCCAGCAGGGGGACAGGGGGCTTGGAACAGCCCCAGCATTTT. J is TRBJ1-5 and V is TRBV6-1, with 12 nucleotides matching TRBD1. In germline, CDR1 is MNHNS, CDR2 SASEGT. V trimming: 6 bases; J trimming: 7 bases; junction bases outside the gene matches: 7. There are 15 residues in the CDR3.

The rearrangement uses TRBV12-3 or TRBV12-4 and TRBJ1-2; D unresolved. This CDR3 region has 13 residues. V shed 3 bases and J shed 2 bases, with 7 bases lying between them. The CDR3 loop is CASSFVENYGYTF. CDR3 bases: TGTGCCAGCAGTTTTGTAGAAAACTATGGCTACACCTTC.

This clonotype showed up just a few times. The chain joins TRBV20-1 to TRBJ1-2, with D possibly TRBD1 on 6 matching bases. Per the germline V gene, CDR1 is DFQATT and CDR2 is SNEGSKA (reference sequence). V lost 3 bases and J 3 bases, leaving 11 bases between the germline ends. CDR3 size: 13 residues. For the CDR3, the DNA is TGCAGTGCTAGCCAACAGGGACACTATGGCTACACCTTC. This translates into CSASQQGHYGYTF.

Notes on this clonotype: This is likely a read error, given that the CDR3 carries no conserved phenylalanine or tryptophan at its end. The chain combines TRBV28 with TRBJ2-3; D is unresolved. There are 14 residues in the CDR3. V dropped 1 base and J dropped 7 bases, with 12 bases sitting between them. Germline values: CDR1 MDHEN, CDR2 SYDVKM. Here the CDR3 reads CASSLSLRLYTQYL. The CDR3 nucleotides read TGTGCCAGCAGTTTATCCCTTAGACTTTATACGCAGTATCTT.

In this sample, this clonotype turned up a few times. The chain is built from TRBV5-1 and TRBJ1-6; 8 bases agree with TRBD1. This CDR3 spans 14 amino acids. The V gene's germline CDR1 is SGHRS and CDR2 YFSETQ. V trimming: 3 bases; J trimming: 8 bases; junction bases outside the gene matches: 4. CDR3 loop: CASSSGQGHSPLHF. The CDR3, as DNA: TGCGCCAGCAGCTCCGGACAGGGTCATTCACCCCTCCACTTT.

This clonotype showed up just a few times. The CDR3 DNA reads TGTGCCAGTAGTATAGATGGGTCGGGAGGATCCTACGAGCAGTACTTC. Translated: CASSIDGSGGSYEQYF. The V gene is TRBV19, the J gene TRBJ2-7, with 7 bases fitting TRBD2. CDR1 is LNHDA and CDR2 is SQIVND in the germline V gene (reference sequence). The CDR3 length is 16 residues. The V and J ends lost 0 bases and 1 base, in that order; junction bases with no gene match: 6.

Regarding this clonotype: The junction shows a germline mismatch at one end, possibly a read error. The rearrangement uses TRBV5-5 and TRBJ1-1; 10 nucleotides line up with TRBD1. Germline values: CDR1 SGHKS, CDR2 YYEKEE (reference sequence). CDR3 length: 16 residues. The chain's CDR3 is CASSLAWGQGNAEAFF. CDR3 coding DNA: TGTGCCAGCAGCTTGGCCTGGGGACAGGGGAACGCTGAAGCTTTCTTT. Variable domain in full (rest from reference TRBV5-5 and TRBJ1-1): DAGVTQSPTHLIKTRGQQVTLRCSPISGHKSVSWYQQVLGQGPQFIFQYYEKEERGRGNFPDRFSARQFPNYSSELNVNALLLGDSALYLCASSLAWGQGNAEAFFGQGTRLTVV.

The J gene is TRBJ1-2, the V gene TRBV5-1; D might be TRBD1 (5 bases). From germline, CDR1 is SGHRS and CDR2 YFSETQ. V shed 0 bases and J shed 8 bases, with 17 bases lying between them. This CDR3 has 15 amino acids. CDR3 region: CASSLAMGTTAGYTF. CDR3 coding DNA: TGCGCCAGCAGCTTGGCCATGGGGACTACCGCCGGCTACACCTTC. Drawing the rest from reference TRBV5-1 and TRBJ1-2, the complete variable domain is KAGVTQTPRYLIKTRGQQVTLSCSPISGHRSVSWYQQTPGQGLQFLFEYFSETQRNKGNFPGRFSGRQFSNSRSEMNVSTLELGDSALYLCASSLAMGTTAGYTFGSGTRLTVV.

This chain joins TRBV7-8 and TRBJ1-5; 9 bases are shared with TRBD1. The CDR3 is 18 residues long. The germline V gene has CDR1 SGHVS and CDR2 FQNEAQ. J gave up 2 bases and V 5 bases, and 13 bases lay outside the gene matches. The CDR3 is CASSPDHWTGDGNQPQHF. In DNA, the CDR3 is TGTGCCAGCAGCCCCGACCACTGGACAGGGGATGGCAATCAGCCCCAGCATTTT. The variable domain in full, completed from reference TRBV7-8 and TRBJ1-5, reads GAGVSQSPRYKVAKRGQDVALRCDPISGHVSLFWYQQALGQGPEFLTYFQNEAQLDKSGLPSDRFFAERPEGSVSTLKIQRTQQEDSAVYLCASSPDHWTGDGNQPQHFGDGTRLSIL.

This clonotype was picked up many times. The J gene is TRBJ2-7, the V gene TRBV27; TRBD1 matches 9 bases. The CDR3 runs to 17 residues. Germline V gene sequence: CDR1 MNHEY, CDR2 SMNVEV (reference sequence). The junction had 9 bases not matched to a gene; V was cut back by 2 bases and J by 1 base. Here the CDR3 DNA reads TGTGCCAGCAGTTTACTCACTGACAGGGGGATTTCCTACGAGCAGTACTTC. Translated, it gives CASSLLTDRGISYEQYF.

This clonotype was seen ten or more times. In nucleotides, the CDR3 is TGTGCCAGCAGCCAAGCGAGTAGAGAGACCCAGTACTTC. This translates into CASSQASRETQYF. The chain joins TRBV3-1 to TRBJ2-5, with D unresolved. V gave up 1 base and J gave up 4 bases, with 7 bases separating them. The CDR3 contains 13 residues. CDR1 is LGHDT, CDR2 YNNKEL, per germline (reference sequence).

This chain joins TRBV9 and TRBJ1-2; the match to TRBD1 covers 9 bases. Germline trimming cut 4 bases from V and 3 bases from J; bases unmatched to any gene: 13. Germline V gene data show CDR1 as SGDLS and CDR2 as YYNGEE. The CDR3 is 17 residues long. The CDR3 reads CASSRNDWDRVDYGYTF. The CDR3 DNA sequence: TGTGCCAGCAGCCGGAATGACTGGGACAGGGTGGACTATGGCTACACCTTC.